The 31 T cell receptor beta chains reported below all come from one sample, sequenced in a study of shared clonotypes between healthy human individuals. The repertoire was sequenced with immunoSEQ multiplex PCR; TCRdb's copy has only in-frame clones and lacks some. The sample records 900,000 to 1,200,000 clones, around 78% being singletons. The material sequenced was memory CD4+ T cells from PBMCs. Stated subset: CD45RA-negative fraction. The origin of the receptors is a man between 18 and 35 years old in good health. Some clones in this sample may be carry-over from other donors' samples.

This chain uses TRBV7-3 with TRBJ1-1, with D perhaps matching TRBD1 (5 bases). The CDR3 runs to 15 residues. V gave up 5 bases and J gave up 1 base, with 14 bases separating them. CDR1 is SGHTA, CDR2 FQGTGA, per germline. CDR3 region: CASSLYGGGNTEAFF. CDR3 DNA sequence: TGTGCCAGCAGCCTCTATGGGGGTGGGAACACTGAAGCTTTCTTT. Variable domain in full (rest from reference TRBV7-3 and TRBJ1-1): GAGVSQTPSNKVTEKGKYVELRCDPISGHTALYWYRQSLGQGPEFLIYFQGTGAADDSGLPNDRFFAVRPEGSVSTLKIQRTERGDSAVYLCASSLYGGGNTEAFFGQGTRLTVV.

The chain couples TRBV6-1 to TRBJ2-2, with 8 bases fitting TRBD2. J was trimmed by 4 bases and V by 6 bases; bases with no gene match: 7. CDR1 and CDR2 (germline): MNHNS, SASEGT. This CDR3 has 15 residues. The CDR3, as DNA: TGTGCCAGCAGAAGATGGCGGGAGGTCACCGGGGAGCTGTTTTTT. Translating gives CASRRWREVTGELFF.

V gene TRBV9 combines with J gene TRBJ2-1; D not certain. V shed 4 bases and J shed 7 bases, with 15 bases lying between them. The CDR3 sequence is 14 residues long. Germline V CDR1 and CDR2: SGDLS, YYNGEE. CDR3 sequence reads: CASSPRPVGNEQFF. DNA for the CDR3: TGTGCCAGCAGCCCTAGGCCGGTTGGGAATGAGCAGTTCTTC.

In the case of this clone: The sample carries other DNA sequences with the same CDR3. The chain is built from TRBV9 and TRBJ1-4, with 9 bases that match TRBD1. Germline CDR1 SGDLS, CDR2 YYNGEE. This CDR3 is 14 amino acids long. The V and J ends lost 3 bases and 8 bases, in that order; junction bases with no gene match: 5. The CDR3, as DNA: TGTGCCAGCAGCGCGGGACAGGGAGAGGAAAAACTGTTTTTT. Translated: CASSAGQGEEKLFF. Looking up the rest from reference TRBV9 and TRBJ1-4 gives the full variable domain: DSGVTQTPKHLITATGQRVTLRCSPRSGDLSVYWYQQSLDQGLQFLIQYYNGEERAKGNILERFSAQQFPDLHSELNLSSLELGDSALYFCASSAGQGEEKLFFGSGTQLSVL.

This clone was seen only a few times. This rearrangement joins TRBV5-1 to TRBJ2-2; D is perhaps TRBD1 or TRBD2 (5 bases each). This CDR3 is 16 amino acids long. V was trimmed by 2 bases and J by 0 bases, leaving 11 bases between them. The germline V gene encodes CDR1 SGHRS and CDR2 YFSETQ. In nucleotides, the CDR3 is TGCGCCAGCAGCTTCCAGGGACCTTCGAACACCGGGGAGCTGTTTTTT. Its translation is CASSFQGPSNTGELFF.

This sequence joins TRBV16 and TRBJ1-2; D not certain. V was pared by 3 bases and J by 0 bases, with 8 bases between. The CDR3 totals 14 residues. Germline V lookup: CDR1 KGHSY, CDR2 FQNENV. The CDR3 spells CASSQSKTNYGYTF. Here the CDR3 DNA reads TGTGCCAGCAGCCAGTCGAAAACTAACTATGGCTACACCTTC.

V and J are TRBV9 and TRBJ2-2; D call uncertain. Per the germline V gene, CDR1 is SGDLS and CDR2 is YYNGEE. V was clipped by 3 bases and J by 6 bases, with 12 bases between them. The CDR3 is made up of 14 amino acids. The CDR3 loop is CASSALSTAGELFF. DNA for the CDR3: TGTGCCAGCAGCGCCCTATCCACGGCCGGGGAGCTGTTTTTT.

The chain joins TRBV6-1 to TRBJ2-1, with 8 positions matching TRBD1. Germline V gives CDR1 MNHNS, CDR2 SASEGT. Trimming at V came to 10 bases and at J to 4 bases, leaving 6 bases not matched to a gene. CDR3 size: 13 residues. CDR3 in DNA: TGTGCCATGACGGACAGGGCTTACAATGAGCAGTTCTTC. Its translation: CAMTDRAYNEQFF.

This clone was counted a single time. The chain couples TRBV7-8 to TRBJ1-3; TRBD1 might be the D (5 bases). Between the trimmed V and J ends, which lost 5 bases and 4 bases, there was a span of 18 bases. Per the germline V gene, CDR1 is SGHVS and CDR2 is FQNEAQ. This CDR3 has 16 residues. The CDR3, as DNA: TGTGCCAGCAGCCCAAGAGGGGCGCTCTTCGGAAACACCATATATTTT. The encoded protein is CASSPRGALFGNTIYF.

About this clone: This sample includes further DNA sequences coding for the same CDR3. The chain combines TRBV5-1 with TRBJ2-7; maybe TRBD1 (6 bases). The germline V and J ends were trimmed by 2 bases and 0 bases, with 9 bases remaining between them. The CDR3 runs to 14 residues. Germline CDR1 SGHRS, CDR2 YFSETQ. The CDR3 DNA reads TGCGCCAGCAGCTTAACAGGGAGCTCCTACGAGCAGTACTTC. Translated: CASSLTGSSYEQYF. Full variable domain (rest looked up from reference TRBV5-1 and TRBJ2-7): KAGVTQTPRYLIKTRGQQVTLSCSPISGHRSVSWYQQTPGQGLQFLFEYFSETQRNKGNFPGRFSGRQFSNSRSEMNVSTLELGDSALYLCASSLTGSSYEQYFGPGTRLTVT.

The rearrangement uses TRBV7-2 and TRBJ2-7, with D maybe TRBD1 (5 bases). The CDR3 totals 14 residues. Trimming removed 8 bases at V and 2 bases at J, with 16 bases between. Germline CDR1 and CDR2: SGHTA and FQGNSA. In DNA, the CDR3 is TGTGCCAGCGCCCAACTAACAGGAACCTACGAGCAGTACTTC. This encodes CASAQLTGTYEQYF.

This clone appeared once. The rearrangement uses TRBV19 and TRBJ2-5; 8 nucleotides match TRBD1. V dropped 3 bases and J dropped 4; count of bases not matched to a gene: 10. This CDR3 contains 16 residues. Germline assignment: CDR1 LNHDA and CDR2 SQIVND (reference sequence). CDR3 sequence reads: CASSIDRTGSAETQYF. CDR3 nucleotide sequence: TGTGCCAGTAGTATTGACCGGACAGGGTCAGCAGAGACCCAGTACTTC.

This chain connects TRBV28 to TRBJ2-7; the match to TRBD2 covers 15 bases. The CDR3 extends over 17 amino acids. The germline CDR1 and CDR2 sequences are MDHEN and SYDVKM. The J segment lost 2 bases and the V segment lost 10 bases, leaving 12 bases of the junction unmatched. Written as DNA, the CDR3 is TGTGCCATCCTCGCCGCCGGGACTAGCGGGAGGACCTACGAGCAGTACTTC. Protein product: CAILAAGTSGRTYEQYF.

This clone occurred once. The chain recombines TRBV28 with TRBJ2-1; a weak D match, TRBD2 (5 bases). This CDR3 is built from 15 residues. Trimming removed 5 bases from V and 7 bases from J, with 18 bases in between. Germline V gives CDR1 MDHEN, CDR2 SYDVKM. The DNA of the CDR3 is TGTGCCAGCAGTGCCGAGCGGCCCCTTGGAAATGAGCAGTTCTTC. This sequence encodes CASSAERPLGNEQFF.

The chain links TRBV6-6 to TRBJ2-1, with D perhaps matching TRBD2 (6 bases). The CDR3 spans 16 residues. CDR1 is MNHNY and CDR2 is SVGAGI in the germline V gene (reference sequence). V was pared by 6 bases and J by 4 bases, with 19 bases between. CDR3 sequence (DNA): TGTGCCAGCAGCTCACAATTAGCGGAGAGTTACAATGAGCAGTTCTTC. Its translation: CASSSQLAESYNEQFF.

The rearrangement links TRBV7-9 to TRBJ2-1, with D tentatively TRBD1 or TRBD2 (5 bases each). The CDR3 covers 14 residues. Deletions cut 5 bases from V and 9 bases from J, with 17 bases between. Germline CDR1 is SEHNR and CDR2 is FQNEAQ (reference sequence). The CDR3 DNA is TGTGCCAGCAGCCCACCGGGACCTACTTCTGAGCAGTTCTTC. It translates to CASSPPGPTSEQFF.

This clone was counted between two and nine times. This chain uses TRBV6-5 with TRBJ2-3; D uncertain. This CDR3 comprises 14 residues. The V end lost 0 bases, the J end lost 6 bases, and 10 bases lay between the germline ends. Germline values: CDR1 MNHEY, CDR2 SVGAGI. CDR3 sequence reads: CASSYSLSADTQYF. In DNA form, the CDR3 reads TGTGCCAGCAGTTACTCGCTCTCAGCGGATACGCAGTATTTT.

V and J are TRBV28 and TRBJ2-5; 8 nucleotides line up with TRBD1. With V trimmed by 2 bases and J by 5 bases, 7 bases remained unmatched. CDR3 length equals 15 residues. In germline, CDR1 is MDHEN, CDR2 SYDVKM. This chain's CDR3 is CASSLPAGGAETQYF. The CDR3 DNA reads TGTGCCAGCAGTTTACCAGCAGGGGGCGCGGAGACCCAGTACTTC.

This chain joins TRBV19 and TRBJ2-1, with 11 bases fitting TRBD2. J lost 2 bases, V lost 7 bases, and 13 bases had no gene match. Germline loops: CDR1 LNHDA, CDR2 SQIVND (reference sequence). The CDR3 covers 18 residues. In DNA form, the CDR3 reads TGTGCCAGTATATGGCTATTACTAGCGGGAGATCCCTACAATGAGCAGTTCTTC. It codes for CASIWLLLAGDPYNEQFF. The full variable domain, completed using reference TRBV19 and TRBJ2-1, is DGGITQSPKYLFRKEGQNVTLSCEQNLNHDAMYWYRQDPGQGLRLIYYSQIVNDFQKGDIAEGYSVSREKKESFPLTVTSAQKNPTAFYLCASIWLLLAGDPYNEQFFGPGTRLTVL.

Comment on this clone: The same CDR3 also results from other DNA sequences found in this sample. The chain uses TRBV28 and TRBJ1-2, with a weak D call TRBD1 (6 bases). The ends were cut back, 2 bases at V and 5 bases at J, with 9 bases in the middle. Germline V gene lookup returns CDR1 MDHEN and CDR2 SYDVKM. CDR3 length equals 13 residues. CDR3 sequence reads: CASSLTGQYGYTF. DNA for the CDR3: TGTGCCAGCAGTTTAACTGGACAGTATGGCTACACCTTC.

V is TRBV5-6 and J is TRBJ1-1; 10 bases line up with TRBD1. Germline lookup yields CDR1 SGHDT and CDR2 YYEEEE. The J segment lost 6 bases and the V segment lost 1 base, leaving 3 bases of the junction unmatched. CDR3 size: 14 residues. The CDR3 coding sequence is TGTGCCAGCAGCTTGTACGGGACAGGGGCTGAAGCTTTCTTT. Its translation is CASSLYGTGAEAFF.

In this sample, this clone turned up many times. CDR3: CASSPNRANYGYTF. CDR3 in DNA: TGCGCCAGCAGCCCTAACAGGGCCAACTATGGCTACACCTTC. The chain has TRBV4-1 and TRBJ1-2; perhaps TRBD1 as D (6 bases). The length of the CDR3 is 14 residues. Germline V lookup: CDR1 MGHRA, CDR2 YSYEKL. Trimming removed 4 bases at V and 2 bases at J, with 11 bases between.

The J gene is TRBJ2-2, the V gene TRBV5-1, with TRBD1 matching 9 bases. The CDR3 is 15 amino acids. J was trimmed by 0 bases and V by 4 bases; bases with no gene match: 1. The germline V gene encodes CDR1 SGHRS and CDR2 YFSETQ. The CDR3 sequence is CASSGDRANTGELFF. In nucleotides, the CDR3 is TGCGCCAGCAGCGGGGACAGGGCGAACACCGGGGAGCTGTTTTTT.

The chain couples TRBV28 to TRBJ2-7, with a tentative D call TRBD2 (6 bases). This CDR3 spans 13 amino acids. The V gene's germline CDR1 is MDHEN and CDR2 SYDVKM. V gave up 3 bases and J gave up 3 bases, with 9 bases separating them. The DNA of the CDR3 is TGTGCCAGCAGTTTGAGGAGGGTCTACGAGCAGTACTTC. Its translation is CASSLRRVYEQYF. The full variable domain, in which reference TRBV28 and TRBJ2-7 provide the parts outside the CDR3, is DVKVTQSSRYLVKRTGEKVFLECVQDMDHENMFWYRQDPGLGLRLIYFSYDVKMKEKGDIPEGYSVSREKKERFSLILESASTNQTSMYLCASSLRRVYEQYFGPGTRLTVT.

This clone was picked up one time. V gene TRBV6-5 combines with J gene TRBJ2-5; no firm D call. The CDR3 runs 11 residues. Trimming pared 6 bases from V and 5 bases from J, leaving 7 bases between. Germline V gene lookup returns CDR1 MNHEY and CDR2 SVGAGI. The CDR3 loop reads CASRGGETQYF. DNA for the CDR3: TGTGCCAGCAGGGGTGGCGAGACCCAGTACTTC.

CDR3 bases: TGTGCCAGCAGTGACGGGGAGAACACTGAAGCTTTCTTT. Its protein is CASSDGENTEAFF. The chain is built from TRBV6-4 and TRBJ1-1; unclear D gene. This CDR3 is 13 amino acids long. V gave up 2 bases and J gave up 1 base, with 5 bases separating them. Germline loops: CDR1 MRHNA, CDR2 SNTAGT.

The chain combines TRBV6-5 with TRBJ2-2; 7 bases fit TRBD1. From germline, CDR1 is MNHEY and CDR2 SVGAGI. V shed 5 bases, J shed 7 bases, and the junction held 4 bases outside the gene matches. There are 13 residues in the CDR3. The CDR3 DNA reads TGTGCCAGCAGTAGGGGGCCCGGCGGGGAGCTGTTTTTT. Translated, it gives CASSRGPGGELFF.

The CDR3 protein is CASSFFDSVTEAFF. As DNA, the CDR3 is TGTGCCAGCAGTTTTTTCGACAGTGTCACTGAAGCTTTCTTT. V gene TRBV28 combines with J gene TRBJ1-1; tentative D call: TRBD1 (5 bases). CDR1 is MDHEN, CDR2 SYDVKM, per germline. Trimming pared 3 bases from V and 4 bases from J, leaving 12 bases between. The CDR3 totals 14 residues.

The V and J genes are TRBV5-1 and TRBJ2-7; a possible D gene is TRBD2 (5 bases). With 1 base removed from V and 4 bases from J, the gap between germline ends came to 15 bases. The CDR3 spans 15 residues. CDR1 and CDR2 from the germline V gene are SGHRS and YFSETQ. CDR3 nucleotide sequence: TGCGCCAGCAGCTTGAGTGTACCGGGGTCTTACGAGCAGTACTTC. This sequence encodes CASSLSVPGSYEQYF.

The rearrangement links TRBV5-8 to TRBJ1-2; weak D call: TRBD1 (5 bases). Germline V gene data show CDR1 as SGHTS and CDR2 as YDEGEE. With 2 bases removed from V and 8 bases from J, the gap between germline ends came to 22 bases. The CDR3 consists of 16 residues. The CDR3 coding sequence is TGTGCCAGCAGCTTCGAGAGTTCCGGGACGGCTAGGGGCTACACCTTC. Translated: CASSFESSGTARGYTF.

The rearrangement links TRBV25-1 to TRBJ2-1, with D possibly matching TRBD2 (6 bases). The CDR3 runs to 15 residues. V lost 1 base and J 0 bases, leaving 7 bases between the germline ends. Germline CDR1 and CDR2: MGHDK and SYGVNS. As DNA, the CDR3 is TGTGCCAGCAGTGAATTGGGGGGCTCCTACAATGAGCAGTTCTTC. It translates to CASSELGGSYNEQFF.